The entry below gives a single T cell receptor (beta chain) sequence along with its context. Its cognate antigen is unknown. This specimen comes from a study of T cells after yellow fever vaccination. Study results and caveats: In FACS-sorted repertoires, abundant clonotypes from the bulk population could appear as contaminants. Only a small proportion of the clonotypes turned up in both the CD4 and the CD8 compartments, likely arising from convergent recombination.

The CDR3 is 14 amino acids. Between the trimmed V and J ends, which lost 5 bases and 1 base, there was a span of 11 bases. Germline lookup yields CDR1 KGHSH and CDR2 LQKENI. For TCR, cDNA came from 5'RACE template switching, which added a universal primer site and UMIs. TCRdb re-analysed the 5' RACE reads in MiXCR, keeping a single row per CDR3 protein. The top ten hold 18% of the sample, which has approximately 300,000 distinct CDR3 sequences, 8.7% seen once. The chain employs TRBV18 and TRBJ2-5; D is uncertain. The clonotype comes from a man between 18 and 29 years old who received the YFV17D yellow fever vaccine. Here the sequenced sample was PBMCs, taken on the day of the first yellow fever vaccination. The CDR3: CASSTSLSQETQYF. CDR3 nucleotide sequence: TGTGCCAGCTCAACCTCTCTCAGCCAAGAGACCCAGTACTTC.